The rows below give T cell receptor beta chains drawn from one sample of a study of Graves' ophthalmopathy and Graves' hyperthyroidism. TCRdb ran MiXCR on the multiplex PCR reads and lists one entry per CDR3 protein. This table has 300,000 to 400,000 distinct CDR3 sequences, roughly 17% appearing once. Sequencing input: peripheral blood. Every receptor here comes from an adult man with Graves' ophthalmopathy. CDR3s include the opening cysteine and the closing phenylalanine or tryptophan. Fields, in order: CDR3 DNA, CDR3 protein, CDR3 length, D gene, V gene, clone size, J gene. A D gene is named only where the DNA matches it firmly. Part of the rows lack a size; the others show once, few, many or a class for expanded clones.

DNA: TGTGCCAGCAGCGAAACCCCTGACCCTGGAAACACCATATATTTT
CDR3: CASSETPDPGNTIYF
length: 15
D: -
V: TRBV6-1
size: many
J: TRBJ1-3

DNA: TGTGCCAGCAGCTTTGGCCGTAAAGAGACCCAGTACTTC
CDR3: CASSFGRKETQYF
length: 13
D: -
V: TRBV2
size: -
J: TRBJ2-5

DNA: TGCGCCAGCAGCCAGGCCGGACGGGCGGGCTACGAGCAGTACTTC
CDR3: CASSQAGRAGYEQYF
length: 15
D: -
V: TRBV4-1
size: -
J: TRBJ2-7

DNA: TGTGCCAGCAGCTTACGTGCGGGGATGAACACCGGGGAGCTGTTTTTT
CDR3: CASSLRAGMNTGELFF
length: 16
D: -
V: TRBV7-8
size: many
J: TRBJ2-2

DNA: TGCGCCAGCAGCCTGTCGTTGGGGGGTATCACTGAAGCTTTCTTT
CDR3: CASSLSLGGITEAFF
length: 15
D: -
V: TRBV4-1
size: -
J: TRBJ1-1

DNA: TGTGCCAGCCTCCTAGCGGGGAGCTCCTACGAGCAGTACTTC
CDR3: CASLLAGSSYEQYF
length: 14
D: TRBD2
V: TRBV6-2/TRBV6-3
size: -
J: TRBJ2-7

DNA: TGTGCCAGCAGTTTTCGTCGTACCACAAATCAGCCCCAGCATTTT
CDR3: CASSFRRTTNQPQHF
length: 15
D: -
V: TRBV28
size: many
J: TRBJ1-5

DNA: TGTGCCAGCAGCCAAGATTGGCGGGAAGAGACCCAGTACTTC
CDR3: CASSQDWREETQYF
length: 14
D: -
V: TRBV4-2
size: many
J: TRBJ2-5

DNA: TGTGCCAGCAGTTTGACACAGGGGATTGGGGAGCTGTTTTTT
CDR3: CASSLTQGIGELFF
length: 14
D: TRBD1
V: TRBV6-2/TRBV6-3
size: few
J: TRBJ2-2

DNA: TGTGCCAGCAGTGAATCCGGGACTAAGTCCTACGAGCAGTACTTC
CDR3: CASSESGTKSYEQYF
length: 15
D: TRBD2
V: TRBV6-1
size: many
J: TRBJ2-7

DNA: TGTGCCAGTAGCGGACAATCGAACACCGGGGAGCTGTTTTTT
CDR3: CASSGQSNTGELFF
length: 14
D: -
V: TRBV19
size: -
J: TRBJ2-2

DNA: TGTGCCAGCAGCCGACAGGGGGGCCCGGGCTATGGCTACACCTTC
CDR3: CASSRQGGPGYGYTF
length: 15
D: TRBD1
V: TRBV28
size: many
J: TRBJ1-2

DNA: TGTGCCAGCACCCGAGAGGGTTTCCATGGCTACACCTTC
CDR3: CASTREGFHGYTF
length: 13
D: -
V: TRBV28
size: many
J: TRBJ1-2

DNA: TGTGCCAGCAGAATAACTAGCGGGGTGGTGGACACCGGGGAGCTGTTTTTT
CDR3: CASRITSGVVDTGELFF
length: 17
D: TRBD2
V: TRBV6-1
size: -
J: TRBJ2-2

DNA: TGTGCCAGCAGCTTACTATCTGATTATAATTCACCCCTCCACTTT
CDR3: CASSLLSDYNSPLHF
length: 15
D: -
V: TRBV7-9
size: many
J: TRBJ1-6

DNA: TGTGCCAGCAGCCCCCGGGCATTCCAAGAGACCCAGTACTTC
CDR3: CASSPRAFQETQYF
length: 14
D: -
V: TRBV4-2
size: many
J: TRBJ2-5

DNA: TGTGCCAGCAGTTACTCGAACGGGAATGGCTACACCTTC
CDR3: CASSYSNGNGYTF
length: 13
D: -
V: TRBV6-2/TRBV6-3
size: many
J: TRBJ1-2

DNA: TGCGCCAGCAGCTCCCAGGTGCGGGCGAACACTGAAGCTTTCTTT
CDR3: CASSSQVRANTEAFF
length: 15
D: -
V: TRBV5-1
size: few
J: TRBJ1-1

DNA: TGTGCCAGCAGCGTAGCGGACAGGGCGAACACTGAAGCTTTCTTT
CDR3: CASSVADRANTEAFF
length: 15
D: TRBD1
V: TRBV9
size: many
J: TRBJ1-1

DNA: TGTGCCAGCGGGACAGGGTTCAGGCAGACCCAGTACTTC
CDR3: CASGTGFRQTQYF
length: 13
D: TRBD1
V: TRBV28
size: many
J: TRBJ2-5

DNA: TGTGCCAGCAGTTTATCGACGGGGATGAACACTGAAGCTTTCTTT
CDR3: CASSLSTGMNTEAFF
length: 15
D: -
V: TRBV27
size: -
J: TRBJ1-1

DNA: TGTGCCAGTAGTATAGCAAGGCCACCGATTAATCAGCCCCAGCATTTT
CDR3: CASSIARPPINQPQHF
length: 16
D: -
V: TRBV19
size: many
J: TRBJ1-5

DNA: TGTGCCAGCAGCAAGGGACTAGCGGAAGGTTACGAGCAGTACTTC
CDR3: CASSKGLAEGYEQYF
length: 15
D: TRBD2
V: TRBV4-2
size: many
J: TRBJ2-7

DNA: TGTGCCAGCGGGACATTACAAGAGACCCAGTACTTC
CDR3: CASGTLQETQYF
length: 12
D: -
V: TRBV7-6
size: many
J: TRBJ2-5

DNA: TGTGCCAGCAGTGAAGCAACAGGGGTGTATGGCTACACCTTC
CDR3: CASSEATGVYGYTF
length: 14
D: TRBD1
V: TRBV6-1
size: many
J: TRBJ1-2

DNA: TGTGCCAGCAGTGACTTCTATTGGAGCGATCAGCCCCAGCATTTT
CDR3: CASSDFYWSDQPQHF
length: 15
D: -
V: TRBV6-1
size: many
J: TRBJ1-5

DNA: TGTGCCTGGAGTGTATCGGGACAGGGAAATCAGCCCCAGCATTTT
CDR3: CAWSVSGQGNQPQHF
length: 15
D: TRBD1
V: TRBV30
size: many
J: TRBJ1-5

DNA: TGTGCCAGCAGCGCTAACCACGGGACAGGCTATGGCTACACCTTC
CDR3: CASSANHGTGYGYTF
length: 15
D: TRBD1
V: TRBV9
size: many
J: TRBJ1-2